A single sample is the source of the 28 T cell receptor beta chains below, sequenced in a study of shared clonotypes between healthy human individuals. Using immunoSEQ multiplex PCR, the repertoire was profiled, and TCRdb retains in-frame clones only, with some absent. This repertoire shows over 2 million clones, roughly 95% found once; its top ten account for more than 0.1%. The sample comprised naive CD4+ T cells sorted from blood. Subset reported: CD45RA+ positively selected. These receptor sequences come from a man between 18 and 29 years old in good health.

The chain joins TRBV6-6 to TRBJ1-1; D gene uncertain. Germline-derived CDR1 and CDR2 are MNHNY and SVGAGI (reference sequence). The CDR3 totals 12 residues. The V gene lost 2 bases and the J gene lost 8 bases, with 9 bases spanning the gap. CDR3 residues: CASSYPELEAFF. The CDR3 region has the DNA TGTGCCAGCAGTTACCCGGAGCTGGAAGCTTTCTTT.

The V call is TRBV6-1, the J call TRBJ1-5; D unclear. Germline lookup yields CDR1 MNHNS and CDR2 SASEGT. The germline V and J ends were trimmed by 2 bases and 0 bases, with 8 bases remaining between them. This CDR3 is built from 15 residues. The CDR3 protein is CASSETQFSNQPQHF. DNA for the CDR3: TGTGCCAGCAGTGAAACCCAGTTTAGCAATCAGCCCCAGCATTTT.

The rearrangement uses TRBV29-1 and TRBJ2-5; TRBD1 matches 8 bases. The CDR3 is 13 residues long. Germline CDR1 SQVTM, CDR2 ANQGSEA. V lost 6 bases, J lost 2 bases, and 5 bases stayed unmatched. CDR3 in amino acids: CSVYGQGQETQYF. The CDR3 DNA sequence: TGCAGCGTGTATGGACAGGGACAAGAGACCCAGTACTTC. The full variable domain, completed using reference TRBV29-1 and TRBJ2-5, is SAVISQKPSRDICQRGTSLTIQCQVDSQVTMMFWYRQQPGQSLTLIATANQGSEATYESGFVIDKFPISRPNLTFSTLTVSNMSPEDSSIYLCSVYGQGQETQYFGPGTRLLVL.

The chain recombines TRBV7-2 with TRBJ1-2; 9 bases are a match to TRBD1. V dropped 1 base and J dropped 4; count of bases not matched to a gene: 7. The CDR3 is 16 residues long. Germline-derived CDR1 and CDR2 are SGHTA and FQGNSA. The CDR3 DNA sequence: TGTGCCAGCAGCTTAGAGGGACAGGGCACGGCCTATGGCTACACCTTC. Residues: CASSLEGQGTAYGYTF. Based on the CDR3 plus reference TRBV7-2 and TRBJ1-2, the full variable domain is GAGVSQSPSNKVTEKGKDVELRCDPISGHTALYWYRQSLGQGLEFLIYFQGNSAPDKSGLPSDRFSAERTGGSVSTLTIQRTQQEDSAVYLCASSLEGQGTAYGYTFGSGTRLTVV.

The J gene is TRBJ2-3, the V gene TRBV7-8; TRBD2 aligns across 10 bases. V lost 3 bases to trimming and J lost 6 bases; unmatched junction nucleotides: 3. CDR1 is SGHVS, CDR2 FQNEAQ, per germline. The CDR3 is 14 amino acids. The CDR3 bases are TGTGCCAGCAGCTTTGGACTAGCGGAGGATACGCAGTATTTT. Its protein is CASSFGLAEDTQYF.

The chain is built from TRBV5-1 and TRBJ2-1, with a possible D match to TRBD2 (5 bases). Trimming removed 2 bases at V and 9 bases at J, with 12 bases between. CDR3 length: 13 amino acids. Germline V lookup: CDR1 SGHRS, CDR2 YFSETQ. The CDR3: CASSFFSGGEQFF. CDR3 nucleotides: TGCGCCAGCAGCTTTTTCAGTGGAGGTGAGCAGTTCTTC.

The chain uses TRBV19 and TRBJ1-2; D uncertain. Trimming removed 4 bases from V and 9 bases from J, with 15 bases in between. There are 13 residues in the CDR3. CDR1 and CDR2 from the germline V gene are LNHDA and SQIVND (reference sequence). CDR3 sequence: CASSSLATMSYTF. DNA for the CDR3: TGTGCCAGTAGTAGCCTCGCAACTATGAGCTACACCTTC.

This clone was observed a single time. The chain links TRBV27 to TRBJ2-7; D ambiguous. This CDR3 has 13 residues. V lost 4 bases to trimming and J lost 0 bases, with 7 bases between them. Germline values: CDR1 MNHEY, CDR2 SMNVEV (reference sequence). CDR3 sequence reads: CASSYQSSYEQYF. The CDR3 bases are TGTGCCAGCAGTTACCAAAGCTCCTACGAGCAGTACTTC.

This sequence joins TRBV5-4 and TRBJ2-5; 9 bases agree with TRBD2. The germline V gene has CDR1 SGHNT and CDR2 YYREEE (reference sequence). The CDR3 is 14 residues long. V shed 5 bases, J shed 5 bases, and the junction held 7 bases outside the gene matches. The DNA of the CDR3 is TGTGCCAGCAGTCAGCGGGGGGCCGGGGAGACCCAGTACTTC. The encoded protein is CASSQRGAGETQYF.

CDR3 DNA sequence: TGTGCCAGCAGTGGGGGGACAGGGGTTAATCAGCCCCAGCATTTT. It is translated as CASSGGTGVNQPQHF. The chain joins TRBV2 to TRBJ1-5; 10 nucleotides match TRBD1. Per the germline V gene, CDR1 is SNHLY and CDR2 is FYNNEI. This CDR3 is built from 15 residues. Trimming cost V 4 bases and J 4 bases; bases outside gene matches: 4. Combining the CDR3 with reference TRBV2 and TRBJ1-5 gives the whole variable domain EPEVTQTPSHQVTQMGQEVILRCVPISNHLYFYWYRQILGQKVEFLVSFYNNEISEKSEIFDDQFSVERPDGSNFTLKIRSTKLEDSAMYFCASSGGTGVNQPQHFGDGTRLSIL.

V usage is TRBV5-6 and J usage is TRBJ1-3, with unresolved D. The V gene lost 5 bases and the J gene lost 0 bases, with 6 bases spanning the gap. The germline CDR1 and CDR2 sequences are SGHDT and YYEEEE. This CDR3 is built from 13 residues. The CDR3 bases are TGTGCCAGCAGTAAGAACTCTGGAAACACCATATATTTT. Translation gives CASSKNSGNTIYF.

This chain joins TRBV19 and TRBJ2-7, with 11 bases lining up with TRBD1. Germline V gene lookup returns CDR1 LNHDA and CDR2 SQIVND (reference sequence). Losses at the gene ends were 3 bases for V and 3 bases for J; bases not matched to a gene: 7. The CDR3 is 16 residues long. CDR3 in amino acids: CASSMRGTGGDYEQYF. The CDR3 nucleotides read TGTGCCAGTAGTATGCGCGGGACAGGGGGGGACTACGAGCAGTACTTC.

The rearrangement links TRBV7-8 to TRBJ1-4; 8 bases are a match to TRBD1. This CDR3 comprises 14 residues. Unmatched junction bases numbered 6, after V lost 4 bases and J lost 8 bases. From germline, CDR1 is SGHVS and CDR2 FQNEAQ. This chain's CDR3 is CASSSQGAQEKLFF. CDR3 coding DNA: TGTGCCAGCAGCTCCCAGGGGGCGCAAGAAAAACTGTTTTTT.

The chain employs TRBV4-1 and TRBJ1-4; 11 positions match TRBD1. Germline V gene lookup returns CDR1 MGHRA and CDR2 YSYEKL. The CDR3 has 15 amino acids. J lost 5 bases, V lost 2 bases, and 1 base had no gene match. CDR3 residues: CASSQWDRGNEKLFF. The CDR3 nucleotides are TGCGCCAGCAGCCAATGGGACAGGGGGAATGAAAAACTGTTTTTT.

This rearrangement joins TRBV7-9 to TRBJ1-1, with D possibly matching TRBD1 (6 bases). Germline values: CDR1 SEHNR, CDR2 FQNEAQ (reference sequence). V lost 5 bases and J lost 1, with 11 bases in between. This CDR3 region has 14 residues. CDR3 in DNA: TGTGCCAGCAGCCAGGGGAGGGCGAACACTGAAGCTTTCTTT. Its protein product is CASSQGRANTEAFF. The full variable domain, with the rest looked up from reference TRBV7-9 and TRBJ1-1, is DTGVSQNPRHKITKRGQNVTFRCDPISEHNRLYWYRQTLGQGPEFLTYFQNEAQLEKSRLLSDRFSAERPKGSFSTLEIQRTEQGDSAMYLCASSQGRANTEAFFGQGTRLTVV.

A note on this clone: Germline and junction disagree at one end, which may indicate a read error. The CDR3 loop reads CASSPSGRGEGNEQFF. In DNA form, the CDR3 reads TGTGCTAGCAGCCCTAGCGGGAGGGGTGAAGGCAATGAGCAGTTCTTC. This sequence joins TRBV7-7 and TRBJ2-1; TRBD2 aligns across 12 bases. The CDR3 loop spans 16 amino acids. Germline V lookup: CDR1 SSHAT, CDR2 FNYEAQ (reference sequence).

The chain is built from TRBV7-9 and TRBJ1-1; perhaps TRBD1 as D (5 bases). From germline, CDR1 is SEHNR and CDR2 FQNEAQ (reference sequence). V shed 5 bases and J shed 2 bases, with 12 bases lying between them. CDR3 length: 14 residues. CDR3 loop: CASSVGTPNTEAFF. Written as DNA, the CDR3 is TGTGCCAGCAGCGTGGGGACCCCAAACACTGAAGCTTTCTTT.

This clone was detected only once. J is TRBJ1-3 and V is TRBV7-9; D perhaps matches TRBD1 (5 bases). Between the trimmed V and J ends, which lost 2 bases and 2 bases, there was a span of 19 bases. Germline values: CDR1 SEHNR, CDR2 FQNEAQ (reference sequence). The CDR3 totals 18 residues. The CDR3 DNA reads TGTGCCAGCAGCTTACGGTTCGCGGGACTATGGGCTGGAAACACCATATATTTT. It codes for CASSLRFAGLWAGNTIYF.

V usage is TRBV28 and J usage is TRBJ1-5, with TRBD1 matching over 7 bases. V trimming: 6 bases; J trimming: 7 bases; junction bases outside the gene matches: 6. Germline assignment: CDR1 MDHEN and CDR2 SYDVKM. This CDR3 is 13 amino acids long. CDR3 nucleotides: TGTGCCAGCAGCAAACAGGGGAACCAGCCCCAGCATTTT. This encodes CASSKQGNQPQHF.

V is TRBV18 and J is TRBJ2-2; TRBD2 aligns across 7 bases. With V trimmed by 5 bases and J by 3 bases, 3 bases remained unmatched. CDR1 is KGHSH and CDR2 is LQKENI in the germline V gene. CDR3 size: 14 residues. CDR3 nucleotides: TGTGCCAGCTCAGCGGGAGTAGACACCGGGGAGCTGTTTTTT. It yields the protein CASSAGVDTGELFF.

This chain joins TRBV18 and TRBJ2-6; D is undetermined. This CDR3 contains 16 residues. Per germline, CDR1 KGHSH and CDR2 LQKENI. The V and J ends lost 3 bases and 0 bases respectively, with 9 bases between them. CDR3 sequence reads: CASSPSTVSGANVLTF. The CDR3 nucleotides are TGTGCCAGCTCACCGTCGACGGTCTCTGGGGCCAACGTCCTGACTTTC.

The rearrangement links TRBV4-3 to TRBJ2-5; D gene unclear. The CDR3 loop spans 14 amino acids. Germline CDR1 is LGHNA and CDR2 is YSLEER. Trimming pared 0 bases from V and 7 bases from J, leaving 12 bases between. The CDR3 here is CASSQDLLSGTQYF. The CDR3 DNA reads TGCGCCAGCAGCCAAGACCTACTTTCAGGGACCCAGTACTTC.

The genes are TRBV7-2 and TRBJ2-5; TRBD1 is a possible D gene (6 bases). Per germline, CDR1 SGHTA and CDR2 FQGNSA. CDR3 length: 14 amino acids. V lost 4 bases, J lost 2 bases, and 11 bases lay in between. The CDR3 DNA follows: TGTGCCAGCAGCTCCGACAGGTTTCAAGAGACCCAGTACTTC. It translates to CASSSDRFQETQYF.

The chain is built from TRBV6-1 and TRBJ2-5; D may be TRBD1 (6 bases). This CDR3 spans 15 amino acids. Deletions cut 5 bases from V and 2 bases from J, with 15 bases between. The germline V gene has CDR1 MNHNS and CDR2 SASEGT. The DNA of the CDR3 is TGTGCCAGCAGTAGAATACCGGGACAACAAGAGACCCAGTACTTC. The encoded protein is CASSRIPGQQETQYF.

The V call is TRBV5-1, the J call TRBJ2-3; D remains ambiguous. From germline, CDR1 is SGHRS and CDR2 YFSETQ. The CDR3 has 15 amino acids. The V end was cut by 4 bases, the J end by 11 bases, with 23 bases between. CDR3: CASSPDWALELQQYF. CDR3 in DNA: TGCGCCAGCAGCCCCGACTGGGCTTTGGAGCTACAGCAGTATTTT.

Concerning this clone: This may come from a read error, since a much larger clone is one base off. The rearrangement joins TRBV30 to TRBJ1-1; D remains ambiguous. The CDR3 is made up of 14 amino acids. V was clipped by 7 bases and J by 7 bases, with 22 bases between them. CDR1 is GTSNPN, CDR2 SVGIG, per germline (reference sequence). This CDR3 reads CAFLPPHKGREAFF. CDR3 coding DNA: TGTGCCTTCCTACCTCCTCACAAGGGCCGTGAAGCTTTCTTT.

The chain recombines TRBV19 with TRBJ1-3, with D maybe TRBD1 (5 bases). V was cut by 3 bases and J by 0 bases, with 12 bases left in between. The length of the CDR3 is 16 residues. CDR1 and CDR2 from the germline V gene are LNHDA and SQIVND (reference sequence). As DNA, the CDR3 is TGTGCCAGTAGTATCCTACTTGGGGGCTCTGGAAACACCATATATTTT. Translating gives CASSILLGGSGNTIYF.

As concerns this clone: The sample carries other DNA sequences with the same CDR3. The chain has TRBV9 and TRBJ2-7; 10 bases agree with TRBD1. Per the germline V gene, CDR1 is SGDLS and CDR2 is YYNGEE. This CDR3 has 15 amino acids. The junction had 2 bases not matched to a gene; V was cut back by 0 bases and J by 2 bases. This CDR3 reads CASSVEGQGAYEQYF. DNA for the CDR3: TGTGCCAGCAGCGTAGAAGGACAGGGGGCCTACGAGCAGTACTTC.